Detailed here is one T cell receptor (beta chain). Its antigen is still unknown. The data belong to a study of cytomegalovirus exposure and HLA in healthy donors. Primers: 60 Vbeta forward and 13 Jbeta reverse. Methods used by the authors: Later work found 65 million to 100 million unique TCR beta chains, with approximately 12 million shared. Assay: immunoSEQ multiplex PCR; the TCRdb copy retains only in-frame clones and omits some. That table furnishes V, J and clone size, whereas the DNA furnished D and trimming. Found here are about 160,000 clones, 80% to 90% of them singletons; the top ten hold about 2%. Findings of the study overall: In terms of immune exposure information, only CMV serostatus was available.

What was sequenced was PBMCs. The TCR originated in a man aged 18 to 30 in good health and CMV-seropositive.

CDR3 sequence: CATSSRQGAATGELFF. In DNA form, the CDR3 reads TGTGCCACCAGCAGCAGACAGGGGGCGGCAACCGGGGAGCTGTTTTTT. The chain has TRBV15 and TRBJ2-2; 10 bases align to TRBD1. Germline values: CDR1 LNHNV, CDR2 YYDKDF (reference sequence). J was trimmed by 5 bases and V by 3 bases; bases with no gene match: 6. This CDR3 has 16 amino acids.